The 6 T cell receptor beta chains below come from one sample, sequenced in a study of a mutant IDH1 vaccine in newly diagnosed glioma. Time point of the sample: week 5, during vaccination. Topical imiquimod accompanied each vaccine dose, which consisted of 300 ug of mutant IDH1 20-mer peptide. Their target antigens are unknown. Only in-frame clones appear in the TCRdb table, and some are missing; sequencing was by immunoSEQ multiplex PCR. The sample contains 40,000 or so clones, around 78% of which appear only once. Sequencing was performed on PBMCs, taken from a glioma patient whose treatment included an IDH1 peptide vaccine. These receptors all come from a man aged 40-50 years with glioma.

CDR3 in amino acids: CSASGLGQSYEQYF. CDR3 bases: TGCAGCGCTTCGGGACTGGGGCAGTCCTACGAGCAGTACTTC. The chain uses TRBV29-1 and TRBJ2-7; the D gene is possibly TRBD2 (6 bases). This CDR3 has 14 amino acids. Germline CDR1 reads SQVTM; CDR2 reads ANQGSEA. Deletions cut 7 bases from V and 1 base from J, with 17 bases between.

V is TRBV11-2 and J is TRBJ1-4; tentatively, D is TRBD1 (5 bases). CDR1 and CDR2 (germline): SGHAT, FQNNGV. V was pared by 5 bases and J by 3 bases, with 10 bases between. This CDR3 spans 14 amino acids. CDR3 residues: CASSPGSANEKLFF. CDR3 in DNA: TGTGCCAGCAGCCCAGGGTCAGCTAATGAAAAACTGTTTTTT.

This clone was observed a few times. The V and J genes are TRBV5-4 and TRBJ2-1; 8 bases align to TRBD2. Germline loops: CDR1 SGHNT, CDR2 YYREEE (reference sequence). The CDR3 is made up of 14 amino acids. The trim removed 2 bases at V and 5 bases at J, leaving 3 bases unmatched. The CDR3 is CASSLTSGDNEQFF. The CDR3 DNA sequence: TGTGCCAGCAGCTTAACTAGCGGAGACAATGAGCAGTTCTTC.

CDR3 loop: CAISASGVGSGANVLTF. DNA of the CDR3: TGTGCCATCAGCGCTAGCGGGGTAGGATCTGGGGCCAACGTCCTGACTTTC. The chain is built from TRBV10-3 and TRBJ2-6, with 9 nucleotides matching TRBD2. V dropped 6 bases and J dropped 1; count of bases not matched to a gene: 7. The CDR3 length is 17 residues. Germline V gives CDR1 ENHRY, CDR2 SYGVKD.

This chain links TRBV7-6 with TRBJ2-1, with unresolved D. The CDR3 runs 16 residues. Germline V gene sequence: CDR1 SGHVS, CDR2 FNYEAQ. V was clipped by 1 base and J by 0 bases, with 10 bases between them. CDR3 sequence (DNA): TGTGCCAGCAGCTTAGAGGCGGCCGCCTCCTACAATGAGCAGTTCTTC. It translates to CASSLEAAASYNEQFF.

The chain is built from TRBV27 and TRBJ1-6; possible D gene TRBD1, 5 bases. This CDR3 comprises 16 residues. Germline V gives CDR1 MNHEY, CDR2 SMNVEV (reference sequence). V shed 5 bases and J shed 6 bases, with 17 bases lying between them. The CDR3 region has the DNA TGTGCCAGCAGTCCTTCCGGGACCGCATCTAATTCACCCCTCCACTTT. Translation gives CASSPSGTASNSPLHF.